This passage covers 20 T cell receptor beta chains from one sample sequenced in a study of cytomegalovirus exposure and HLA in healthy donors. Both 60 Vbeta primers and 13 Jbeta primers went into the PCR. Clones were sequenced by immunoSEQ multiplex PCR, and TCRdb holds only the in-frame ones, with some missing. The profile shows 100,000 to 150,000 clones, roughly 85% of them singletons. Material: PBMCs. These receptors all come from a man aged 18 to 29 in good health and CMV-seropositive.

This clone appeared a few times. The genes are TRBV15 and TRBJ1-3, with a weak D call TRBD1 (5 bases). This CDR3 is 16 amino acids long. Germline CDR1 is LNHNV and CDR2 is YYDKDF (reference sequence). Between the trimmed V and J ends, which lost 3 bases and 3 bases, there was a span of 15 bases. The CDR3: CATSRDLVGGGNTIYF. In DNA, the CDR3 is TGTGCCACCAGCAGGGACCTGGTGGGGGGTGGAAACACCATATATTTT.

The V call is TRBV6-1, the J call TRBJ2-7; 9 positions match TRBD1. V gave up 7 bases and J gave up 6 bases; unmatched junction bases: 4. Per germline, CDR1 MNHNS and CDR2 SASEGT. This CDR3 has 12 amino acids. CDR3 in DNA: TGTGCCAGCACCTGGGGACAGGGCGAGCAGTACTTC. It specifies CASTWGQGEQYF.

The V gene is TRBV27, the J gene TRBJ1-1; D remains ambiguous. The CDR3 extends over 14 amino acids. Trimming cost V 2 bases and J 7 bases, with 14 bases left between them. The germline V gene encodes CDR1 MNHEY and CDR2 SMNVEV (reference sequence). CDR3 region: CASSLRLGGGEAFF. The DNA of the CDR3 is TGTGCCAGCAGTTTAAGGTTAGGAGGTGGTGAAGCTTTCTTT.

J is TRBJ1-4 and V is TRBV6-5; D unclear. CDR1 is MNHEY, CDR2 SVGAGI, per germline. Trimming pared 4 bases from V and 6 bases from J, leaving 15 bases between. This CDR3 region has 15 residues. This CDR3 is CASSSPRSGYEKLFF. CDR3 DNA: TGTGCCAGCAGTTCCCCTAGGAGCGGGTATGAAAAACTGTTTTTT.

J is TRBJ2-6 and V is TRBV9; 8 nucleotides agree with TRBD1. The junction had 7 bases not matched to a gene; V was cut back by 2 bases and J by 0 bases. The CDR3 has 18 amino acids. The V gene's germline CDR1 is SGDLS and CDR2 YYNGEE. CDR3 loop: CASSVQQGGTSGANVLTF. In DNA form, the CDR3 reads TGTGCCAGCAGCGTGCAACAGGGGGGTACCTCTGGGGCCAACGTCCTGACTTTC.

The chain employs TRBV15 and TRBJ2-1; 8 positions match TRBD2. The V and J ends lost 0 bases and 8 bases, in that order; junction bases with no gene match: 6. The length of the CDR3 is 15 residues. Per the germline V gene, CDR1 is LNHNV and CDR2 is YYDKDF (reference sequence). The CDR3 nucleotides are TGTGCCACCAGCAGAGATCGGGGGGGGCCGTATGAGCAGTTCTTC. Its translation: CATSRDRGGPYEQFF. Using reference TRBV15 and TRBJ2-1 for the parts outside the CDR3, the full variable domain is DAMVIQNPRYQVTQFGKPVTLSCSQTLNHNVMYWYQQKSSQAPKLLFHYYDKDFNNEADTPDNFQSRRPNTSFCFLDIRSPGLGDTAMYLCATSRDRGGPYEQFFGPGTRLTVL.

This chain connects TRBV6-5 to TRBJ1-1, with D hard to call. The germline gives CDR1 MNHEY, CDR2 SVGAGI. Trimming took off 0 bases at V and 6 bases at J, with 11 bases between the two ends. The CDR3 consists of 14 residues. The CDR3 DNA sequence: TGTGCCAGCAGTTACTCGAGGTCGGGGTCTGAAGCTTTCTTT. The encoded protein is CASSYSRSGSEAFF.

The chain is built from TRBV29-1 and TRBJ2-1; 8 positions agree with TRBD1. V shed 2 bases and J 10 bases; nucleotides not matched to a gene: 7. Per germline, CDR1 SQVTM and CDR2 ANQGSEA. CDR3 length equals 13 residues. CDR3 nucleotide sequence: TGCAGCGTTGAACGCCAGGGGGCGAGGGAGCAGTTCTTC. It yields the protein CSVERQGAREQFF.

The CDR3 DNA follows: TGTGCCTGGAGCCACGGGGACAGGGGGAGGGATGAGCAGTTCTTC. The encoded protein is CAWSHGDRGRDEQFF. V usage is TRBV30 and J usage is TRBJ2-1; 11 nucleotides align to TRBD1. Germline CDR1 reads GTSNPN; CDR2 reads SVGIG (reference sequence). The CDR3 runs 15 residues. The J segment lost 8 bases and the V segment lost 3 bases, leaving 9 bases of the junction unmatched.

J is TRBJ2-5 and V is TRBV30; TRBD2 might be the D (5 bases). Trimming cost V 3 bases and J 2 bases, with 13 bases left between them. The CDR3 spans 14 residues. Germline V gene sequence: CDR1 GTSNPN, CDR2 SVGIG (reference sequence). This CDR3 is CAWSSGYKQETQYF. The CDR3 DNA reads TGTGCCTGGAGCTCGGGGTATAAGCAAGAGACCCAGTACTTC. Variable domain in full (rest from reference TRBV30 and TRBJ2-5): SQTIHQWPATLVQPVGSPLSLECTVEGTSNPNLYWYRQAAGRGLQLLFYSVGIGQISSEVPQNLSASRPQDRQFILSSKKLLLSDSGFYLCAWSSGYKQETQYFGPGTRLLVL.

J is TRBJ1-2 and V is TRBV5-1; D is perhaps TRBD1 (6 bases). Germline values: CDR1 SGHRS, CDR2 YFSETQ. Trimming removed 4 bases from V and 1 base from J, with 14 bases in between. CDR3 length: 15 amino acids. CDR3 DNA sequence: TGCGCCAGCAGCACACAAACAGGGCTTAACTATGGCTACACCTTC. Translated: CASSTQTGLNYGYTF. Based on the CDR3 plus reference TRBV5-1 and TRBJ1-2, the full variable domain is KAGVTQTPRYLIKTRGQQVTLSCSPISGHRSVSWYQQTPGQGLQFLFEYFSETQRNKGNFPGRFSGRQFSNSRSEMNVSTLELGDSALYLCASSTQTGLNYGYTFGSGTRLTVV.

The chain combines TRBV4-1 with TRBJ1-4; 9 bases are shared with TRBD1. The length of the CDR3 is 19 residues. The trim removed 1 base at V and 4 bases at J, leaving 13 bases unmatched. Germline CDR1 MGHRA, CDR2 YSYEKL. The CDR3 loop is CASSQGPWGTGPNNEKLFF. The DNA for the CDR3 is TGCGCCAGCAGCCAAGGCCCTTGGGGGACAGGGCCAAATAATGAAAAACTGTTTTTT.

CDR3 sequence: CASSPRGSSYEQYF. The CDR3 DNA reads TGTGCCAGCAGTCCGAGGGGGTCCTCCTACGAGCAGTACTTC. V usage is TRBV7-9 and J usage is TRBJ2-7, with D possibly being TRBD1 (6 bases). CDR1 and CDR2 from the germline V gene are SEHNR and FQNEAQ (reference sequence). This CDR3 has 14 amino acids. V was clipped by 6 bases and J by 0 bases, with 12 bases between them.

The rearrangement links TRBV15 to TRBJ2-3; weak D call: TRBD1 (5 bases). Trimming removed 2 bases from V and 3 bases from J, with 12 bases in between. CDR1 LNHNV and CDR2 YYDKDF come from the germline V gene (reference sequence). The CDR3 spans 15 residues. This chain's CDR3 is CATSRPRVNTDTQYF. CDR3 sequence (DNA): TGTGCCACCAGCAGACCCAGGGTTAATACAGATACGCAGTATTTT.

The rearrangement uses TRBV28 and TRBJ1-1; D is undetermined. The CDR3 is 14 amino acids. The germline V and J ends were trimmed by 5 bases and 2 bases, with 12 bases remaining between them. Germline CDR1 and CDR2: MDHEN and SYDVKM. CDR3: CASSTYYINTEAFF. CDR3 DNA: TGTGCCAGCAGTACTTATTATATCAACACTGAAGCTTTCTTT.

This chain uses TRBV13 with TRBJ2-1, with D perhaps matching TRBD2 (6 bases). Trimming stripped 5 bases from V and 2 bases from J, with 13 bases between. The CDR3 consists of 15 residues. CDR1 is PRHDT and CDR2 is FYEKMQ in the germline V gene (reference sequence). The CDR3 DNA reads as TGTGCCAGCAGCCCGGGTAGCGGACCCTACAATGAGCAGTTCTTC. It specifies CASSPGSGPYNEQFF. The variable domain in full, with the rest retrieved from reference TRBV13 and TRBJ2-1, is AAGVIQSPRHLIKEKRETATLKCYPIPRHDTVYWYQQGPGQDPQFLISFYEKMQSDKGSIPDRFSAQQFSDYHSELNMSSLELGDSALYFCASSPGSGPYNEQFFGPGTRLTVL.

The chain joins TRBV4-1 to TRBJ2-7; TRBD1 matches 9 bases. The CDR3 is made up of 15 amino acids. V lost 4 bases and J lost 7; bases outside the gene matches: 11. Per germline, CDR1 MGHRA and CDR2 YSYEKL. For the CDR3, the DNA is TGCGCCAGCAGCCTACTGACAGGGGGGGGGTCGGAGCAGTACTTC. It translates to CASSLLTGGGSEQYF.

The count of this clone is one. The rearrangement links TRBV19 to TRBJ2-1; 7 bases align to TRBD2. The CDR3 extends over 16 amino acids. The germline CDR1 and CDR2 sequences are LNHDA and SQIVND (reference sequence). V lost 1 base to trimming and J lost 1 base; unmatched junction nucleotides: 4. The CDR3 here is CASSIVPAGSYNEQFF. The CDR3 DNA is TGTGCCAGTAGTATAGTCCCAGCGGGGTCCTACAATGAGCAGTTCTTC.

This rearrangement joins TRBV7-9 to TRBJ1-2; D is unclear. The CDR3 runs 15 residues. V was trimmed by 2 bases and J by 1 base, leaving 11 bases between them. CDR1 and CDR2 (germline): SEHNR, FQNEAQ (reference sequence). The CDR3 sequence: CASSLTRAINYGYTF. The CDR3, as DNA: TGTGCCAGCAGCTTAACGAGGGCAATTAACTATGGCTACACCTTC. Full variable domain (remainder filled in from reference TRBV7-9 and TRBJ1-2): DTGVSQNPRHKITKRGQNVTFRCDPISEHNRLYWYRQTLGQGPEFLTYFQNEAQLEKSRLLSDRFSAERPKGSFSTLEIQRTEQGDSAMYLCASSLTRAINYGYTFGSGTRLTVV.

The chain couples TRBV5-5 to TRBJ1-6; 8 nucleotides align to TRBD1. This CDR3 contains 14 residues. Trimming took 2 bases from V and 9 from J; bases not matched to a gene: 4. Germline V gene lookup returns CDR1 SGHKS and CDR2 YYEKEE (reference sequence). CDR3 DNA: TGTGCCAGCAGCTTTGGACAGGGTAGTTCACCCCTCCACTTT. Translated: CASSFGQGSSPLHF.